The 21 T cell receptor beta chains given below trace back to one sample, sequenced in a study of blood T cells in healthy people across ages. Combining a sample-barcoded 5' primer with a J-beta primer mix, a second PCR ran for about 7 to 12 cycles. TCRdb reprocessed the 5' RACE reads with MiXCR, giving one entry per CDR3 protein. This table has some 1.4 million distinct CDR3 sequences, 35% to 45% appearing once. The sample taken for sequencing was blood. The receptors shown here come from a woman aged 18-30 years in good health.

The chain combines TRBV20-1 with TRBJ2-3, with TRBD2 matching over 10 bases. V lost 3 bases, J lost 0 bases, and 9 bases stayed unmatched. CDR1 is DFQATT, CDR2 SNEGSKA, per germline (reference sequence). The CDR3 is 17 residues long. The CDR3 DNA sequence: TGCAGTGCTAGTGGTCTAGCGGGGGTATCTAGCACAGATACGCAGTATTTT. Its translation is CSASGLAGVSSTDTQYF.

V usage is TRBV12-3 or TRBV12-4 and J usage is TRBJ2-3, with D uncertain. The V gene lost 2 bases and the J gene lost 3 bases, with 12 bases spanning the gap. This CDR3 has 15 residues. The CDR3 sequence is CASSLLRGLTDTQYF. The CDR3 nucleotides are TGTGCCAGCAGTTTACTCCGCGGCTTAACAGATACGCAGTATTTT.

In this sample, this clonotype turned up a few times. The rearrangement joins TRBV5-1 to TRBJ1-5, with D possibly being TRBD1 (5 bases). The length of the CDR3 is 17 residues. Germline-derived CDR1 and CDR2 are SGHRS and YFSETQ. V was clipped by 4 bases and J by 0 bases, with 17 bases between them. The DNA for the CDR3 is TGCGCCAGCAGCCCCCCCCGACAGACTCCTAGCAATCAGCCCCAGCATTTT. Amino acid sequence: CASSPPRQTPSNQPQHF.

The chain recombines TRBV5-1 with TRBJ2-3, with 7 bases matching TRBD2. The CDR3 totals 16 residues. The J segment lost 4 bases and the V segment lost 4 bases, leaving 12 bases of the junction unmatched. From germline, CDR1 is SGHRS and CDR2 YFSETQ. As DNA, the CDR3 is TGCGCCAGCAGCCCGACCTCCGCGGGAGTAGCAGATACGCAGTATTTT. This translates into CASSPTSAGVADTQYF. Full variable domain (rest looked up from reference TRBV5-1 and TRBJ2-3): KAGVTQTPRYLIKTRGQQVTLSCSPISGHRSVSWYQQTPGQGLQFLFEYFSETQRNKGNFPGRFSGRQFSNSRSEMNVSTLELGDSALYLCASSPTSAGVADTQYFGPGTRLTVL.

This clonotype has more than one count but fewer than ten. V usage is TRBV20-1 and J usage is TRBJ2-7; 15 nucleotides agree with TRBD2. Germline CDR1 is DFQATT and CDR2 is SNEGSKA (reference sequence). The V gene end was trimmed by 5 bases and the J gene end by 7 bases; junction bases not matched to a gene: 15. The CDR3 is 17 amino acids. CDR3 DNA: TGCAGTGCTCTAGGACTAGCGGGAGGGCCAATAATAAATGAGCAGTACTTC. It codes for CSALGLAGGPIINEQYF.

This clonotype was seen a handful of times. V usage is TRBV5-1 and J usage is TRBJ2-5, with TRBD1 matching 9 bases. Unmatched junction bases numbered 12, after V lost 4 bases and J lost 11 bases. Germline V lookup: CDR1 SGHRS, CDR2 YFSETQ. There are 14 residues in the CDR3. The CDR3 is CASSTGQGGRWQYF. CDR3 nucleotide sequence: TGCGCCAGCAGCACGGGACAGGGAGGGCGTTGGCAGTACTTC. Full variable domain (rest looked up from reference TRBV5-1 and TRBJ2-5): KAGVTQTPRYLIKTRGQQVTLSCSPISGHRSVSWYQQTPGQGLQFLFEYFSETQRNKGNFPGRFSGRQFSNSRSEMNVSTLELGDSALYLCASSTGQGGRWQYFGPGTRLLVL.

The V and J genes are TRBV7-8 and TRBJ2-5, with D uncertain. This CDR3 spans 13 amino acids. Germline V gene lookup returns CDR1 SGHVS and CDR2 FQNEAQ. Trimming took off 6 bases at V and 5 bases at J, with 13 bases between the two ends. The CDR3 sequence is CASSYASVETQYF. The CDR3 DNA reads TGTGCCAGCAGTTACGCCTCCGTGGAGACCCAGTACTTC.

The rearrangement links TRBV27 to TRBJ1-2, with no clear D. The germline V and J ends were trimmed by 6 bases and 8 bases, with 13 bases remaining between them. This CDR3 has 12 residues. The germline CDR1 and CDR2 sequences are MNHEY and SMNVEV (reference sequence). CDR3 residues: CASRDPLYGYTF. The CDR3 coding sequence is TGTGCCAGCAGGGATCCACTCTACGGCTACACCTTC.

V gene TRBV6-6 combines with J gene TRBJ2-6, with 8 bases fitting TRBD1. V lost 6 bases and J lost 2; bases outside the gene matches: 3. From germline, CDR1 is MNHNY and CDR2 SVGAGI (reference sequence). The CDR3 extends over 15 amino acids. CDR3 DNA sequence: TGTGCCAGCAGAACAGGGGGGACTGGGGCCAACGTCCTGACTTTC. This translates into CASRTGGTGANVLTF.

This clonotype was observed many times. The chain has TRBV29-1 and TRBJ2-5; D possibly matches TRBD1 or TRBD2 (6 bases each). Germline CDR1 is SQVTM and CDR2 is ANQGSEA. Trimming stripped 4 bases from V and 1 base from J, with 16 bases between. The CDR3 has 15 residues. Written as DNA, the CDR3 is TGCAGCGTTGCCCGGGCCGGGGGCTTCCAAGAGACCCAGTACTTC. Translating it yields CSVARAGGFQETQYF.

The chain recombines TRBV13 with TRBJ2-7; tentatively, D is TRBD2 (6 bases). From germline, CDR1 is PRHDT and CDR2 FYEKMQ (reference sequence). Trimming left V 0 bases short and J 7 bases short, with 16 bases between. The CDR3 runs to 15 residues. CDR3 region: CASSLGPGVGNEQYF. The CDR3 DNA sequence: TGTGCCAGCAGCTTAGGTCCGGGAGTGGGGAATGAGCAGTACTTC.

V and J are TRBV20-1 and TRBJ1-3; a possible D gene is TRBD1 (5 bases). CDR3 size: 15 residues. Germline CDR1 and CDR2: DFQATT and SNEGSKA (reference sequence). The V end was cut by 0 bases, the J end by 0 bases, with 9 bases between. Written as DNA, the CDR3 is TGCAGTGCTAGAGATTGGACACTCTCTGGAAACACCATATATTTT. Its protein product is CSARDWTLSGNTIYF.

The V call is TRBV20-1, the J call TRBJ2-1; 11 nucleotides align to TRBD1. The CDR3 is 20 amino acids. Germline V gene sequence: CDR1 DFQATT, CDR2 SNEGSKA (reference sequence). V trimming: 0 bases; J trimming: 2 bases; junction bases outside the gene matches: 15. The CDR3 DNA follows: TGCAGTGCTAGAGATCCTTCGGGACAGGGGGTCATGGTCGCCTACAATGAGCAGTTCTTC. Its protein is CSARDPSGQGVMVAYNEQFF.

The rearrangement joins TRBV2 to TRBJ2-1; 7 bases fit TRBD1. V lost 6 bases and J lost 6; bases outside the gene matches: 14. Germline values: CDR1 SNHLY, CDR2 FYNNEI. The CDR3 consists of 16 residues. CDR3: CASRAGTAKMANEQFF. CDR3 DNA sequence: TGTGCCAGCAGAGCCGGGACAGCTAAGATGGCCAATGAGCAGTTCTTC.

On this clonotype: An end of the junction differs from the germline gene, which may be a read error. The rearrangement links TRBV7-7 to TRBJ2-1; D is unresolved. The CDR3 is 15 residues long. Looked up from germline, CDR1 is SSHAT and CDR2 is FNYEAQ (reference sequence). DNA of the CDR3: TGCGCCAGCAGCTTAGGTCGTTCCCCCTACAATGAGCAGTTCTTC. Its translation: CASSLGRSPYNEQFF.

Only a few counts were recorded for this clonotype. The chain recombines TRBV12-3 or TRBV12-4 with TRBJ1-2; unclear D gene. V was shortened by 5 bases and J by 4 bases, with 11 bases between the two germline ends. The CDR3 is 13 amino acids. The chain's CDR3 is CASSPRGIYGYTF. The CDR3 bases are TGTGCCAGCAGTCCGCGAGGGATCTATGGCTACACCTTC.

Turning to this clonotype: The junction and the germline gene differ at one end; a read error may be behind it. J is TRBJ2-5 and V is TRBV20-1; TRBD2 matches at 10 bases. Germline V gives CDR1 DFQATT, CDR2 SNEGSKA (reference sequence). The CDR3 length is 17 residues. CDR3 region: CNARVLGLAGVGNEQYF. The CDR3 bases are TGCAATGCTAGGGTACTAGGTCTAGCGGGAGTCGGTAATGAGCAGTACTTC.

The chain joins TRBV29-1 to TRBJ1-5; D gene uncertain. This CDR3 spans 13 amino acids. Germline V lookup: CDR1 SQVTM, CDR2 ANQGSEA. The V gene lost 6 bases and the J gene lost 3 bases, with 12 bases spanning the gap. CDR3 sequence reads: CSVQSFANQPQHF. The DNA for the CDR3 is TGCAGCGTGCAATCTTTCGCCAATCAGCCCCAGCATTTT.

The chain has TRBV9 and TRBJ1-1; unclear D gene. CDR1 and CDR2 from the germline V gene are SGDLS and YYNGEE. CDR3 size: 14 residues. Trimming left V 3 bases short and J 0 bases short, with 9 bases between. CDR3 amino acids: CASSARHLNTEAFF. The DNA for the CDR3 is TGTGCCAGCAGCGCAAGACATTTGAACACTGAAGCTTTCTTT.

As for this clonotype: One end of the junction fails to match germline, which may point to a read error. The chain couples TRBV25-1 to TRBJ1-2; no clear D gene. This CDR3 region has 12 residues. CDR1 is MGHDK, CDR2 SYGVNS, per germline. CDR3 loop: CASREWLDGYTF. The CDR3 nucleotides are TGTGCCAGCAGGGAATGGCTGGATGGCTACACCTTC.

The chain has TRBV5-5 and TRBJ1-2; possible D gene TRBD1, 6 bases. Trimming stripped 4 bases from V and 3 bases from J, with 16 bases between. Germline V gene sequence: CDR1 SGHKS, CDR2 YYEKEE (reference sequence). CDR3 length equals 15 residues. The CDR3 loop reads CASSPGGTNDYGYTF. CDR3 DNA: TGTGCCAGCAGCCCGGGGGGGACAAATGACTATGGCTACACCTTC.